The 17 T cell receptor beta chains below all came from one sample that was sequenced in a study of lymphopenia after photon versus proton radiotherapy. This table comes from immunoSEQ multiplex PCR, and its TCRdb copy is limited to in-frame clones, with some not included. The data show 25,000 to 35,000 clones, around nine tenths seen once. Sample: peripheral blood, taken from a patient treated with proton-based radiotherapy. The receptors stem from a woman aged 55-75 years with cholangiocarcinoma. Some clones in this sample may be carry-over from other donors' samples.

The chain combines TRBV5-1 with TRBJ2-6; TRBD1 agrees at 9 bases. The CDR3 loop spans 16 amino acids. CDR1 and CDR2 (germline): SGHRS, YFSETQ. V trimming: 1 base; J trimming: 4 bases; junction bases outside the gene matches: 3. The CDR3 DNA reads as TGCGCCAGCAGCTTGTGGGACAGGGTGGGGGCCAACGTCCTGACTTTC. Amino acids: CASSLWDRVGANVLTF. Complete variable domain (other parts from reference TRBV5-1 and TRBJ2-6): KAGVTQTPRYLIKTRGQQVTLSCSPISGHRSVSWYQQTPGQGLQFLFEYFSETQRNKGNFPGRFSGRQFSNSRSEMNVSTLELGDSALYLCASSLWDRVGANVLTFGAGSRLTVL.

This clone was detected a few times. The CDR3, as DNA: TGTGCCAGCTCAGCAGGGTATCTCAACGAGCAGTACTTC. Translating it yields CASSAGYLNEQYF. This sequence joins TRBV18 and TRBJ2-7, with D possibly TRBD1 on 5 matching bases. Germline V lookup: CDR1 KGHSH, CDR2 LQKENI. The CDR3 has 13 residues. The V end was cut by 5 bases, the J end by 5 bases, with 13 bases between.

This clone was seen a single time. The CDR3 DNA follows: TGTGCCAGCACACGGGGAGTGGAGACCCAGTACTTC. Protein: CASTRGVETQYF. The chain has TRBV7-8 and TRBJ2-5, with a weak D call TRBD2 (5 bases). Trimming took 7 bases from V and 5 from J, leaving 11 bases between them. The CDR3 totals 12 residues. Germline CDR1 and CDR2: SGHVS and FQNEAQ.

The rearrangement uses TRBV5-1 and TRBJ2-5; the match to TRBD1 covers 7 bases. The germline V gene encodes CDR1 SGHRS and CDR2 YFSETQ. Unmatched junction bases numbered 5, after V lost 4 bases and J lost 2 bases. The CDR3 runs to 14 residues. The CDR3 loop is CASSPGTDQETQYF. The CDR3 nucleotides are TGCGCCAGCAGCCCTGGGACAGATCAAGAGACCCAGTACTTC.

CDR3 in amino acids: CASSLRIGQTEYIRELFF. CDR3 nucleotide sequence: TGTGCCAGCAGCTTGAGGATTGGACAGACTGAGTATATCAGGGAGCTGTTTTTT. This chain uses TRBV7-8 with TRBJ2-2; perhaps TRBD1 as D (6 bases). Trimming left V 3 bases short and J 9 bases short, with 26 bases between. Germline V gene data show CDR1 as SGHVS and CDR2 as FQNEAQ. This CDR3 has 18 residues.

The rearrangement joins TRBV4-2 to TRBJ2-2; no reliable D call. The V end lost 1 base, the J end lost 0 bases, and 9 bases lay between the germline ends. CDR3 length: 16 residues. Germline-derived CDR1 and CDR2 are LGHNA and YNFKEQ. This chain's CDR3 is CASSQVAASNTGELFF. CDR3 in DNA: TGTGCCAGCAGCCAAGTGGCGGCGTCGAACACCGGGGAGCTGTTTTTT.

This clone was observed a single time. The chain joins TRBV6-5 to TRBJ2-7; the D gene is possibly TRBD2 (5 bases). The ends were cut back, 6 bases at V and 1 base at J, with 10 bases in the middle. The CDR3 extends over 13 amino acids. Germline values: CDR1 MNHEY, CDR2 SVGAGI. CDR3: CASSSGISYEQYF. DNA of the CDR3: TGTGCCAGCAGCTCGGGGATTTCCTACGAGCAGTACTTC.

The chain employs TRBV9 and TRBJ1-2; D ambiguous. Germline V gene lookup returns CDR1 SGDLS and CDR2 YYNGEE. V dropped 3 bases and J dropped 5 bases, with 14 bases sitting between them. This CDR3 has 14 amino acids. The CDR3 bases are TGTGCCAGCAGCGCACCCACGGGGAGGTATGGCTACACCTTC. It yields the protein CASSAPTGRYGYTF.

CDR3 sequence (DNA): TGTGCCATCACCGGGGCAGGGGGGACAGATACGCAGTATTTT. The encoded protein is CAITGAGGTDTQYF. V is TRBV2 and J is TRBJ2-3, with a weak D call TRBD1 (7 bases). V was trimmed by 10 bases and J by 3 bases, leaving 17 bases between them. CDR3 length equals 14 residues. Germline CDR1 and CDR2: SNHLY and FYNNEI.

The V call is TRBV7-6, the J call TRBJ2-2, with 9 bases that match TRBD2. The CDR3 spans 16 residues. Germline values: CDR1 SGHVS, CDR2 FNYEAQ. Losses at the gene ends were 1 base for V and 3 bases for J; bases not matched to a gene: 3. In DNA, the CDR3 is TGTGCCAGCAGCTTAGGAGCGGGAGGCGACACCGGGGAGCTGTTTTTT. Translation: CASSLGAGGDTGELFF.

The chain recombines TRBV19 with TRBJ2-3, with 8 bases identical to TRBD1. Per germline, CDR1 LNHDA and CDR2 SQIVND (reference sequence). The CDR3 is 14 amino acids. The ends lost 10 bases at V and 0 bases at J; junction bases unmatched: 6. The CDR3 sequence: CATDRGTSTDTQYF. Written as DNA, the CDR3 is TGTGCCACTGACAGGGGTACTAGCACAGATACGCAGTATTTT.

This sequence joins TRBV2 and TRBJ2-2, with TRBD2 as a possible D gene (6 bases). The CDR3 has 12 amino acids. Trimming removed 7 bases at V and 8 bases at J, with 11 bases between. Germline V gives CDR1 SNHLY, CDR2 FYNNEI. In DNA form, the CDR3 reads TGTGCCAGCAACCCTAGCGCGGGGGAGCTGTTTTTT. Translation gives CASNPSAGELFF.

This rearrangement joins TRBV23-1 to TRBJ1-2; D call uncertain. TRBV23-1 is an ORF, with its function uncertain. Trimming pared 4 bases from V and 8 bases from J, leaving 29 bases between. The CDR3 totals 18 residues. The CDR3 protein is CASSPLRILEPFEEGYTF. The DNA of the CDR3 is TGCGCCAGCAGTCCCCTCCGGATCCTCGAGCCCTTTGAGGAAGGCTACACCTTC.

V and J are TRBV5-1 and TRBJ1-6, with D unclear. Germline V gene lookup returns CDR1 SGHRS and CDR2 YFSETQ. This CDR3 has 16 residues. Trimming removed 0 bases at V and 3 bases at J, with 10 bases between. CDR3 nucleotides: TGCGCCAGCAGCTTGGGGGTAGGCGGCTATAATTCACCCCTCCACTTT. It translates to CASSLGVGGYNSPLHF.

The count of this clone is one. CDR3 protein: CASSLVGGPSGANVLTF. As DNA, the CDR3 is TGTGCCAGCAGCTTAGTTGGCGGTCCCTCTGGGGCCAACGTCCTGACTTTC. The chain couples TRBV7-2 to TRBJ2-6, with D hard to call. Germline V CDR1 and CDR2: SGHTA, FQGNSA. V was clipped by 1 base and J by 0 bases, with 10 bases between them. The CDR3 sequence is 17 residues long.

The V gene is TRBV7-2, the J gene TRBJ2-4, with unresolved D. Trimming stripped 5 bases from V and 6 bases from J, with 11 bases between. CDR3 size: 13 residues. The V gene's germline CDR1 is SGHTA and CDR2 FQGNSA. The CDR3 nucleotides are TGTGCCAGCAGCCCCTCTTCGGCAAACATTCAGTACTTC. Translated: CASSPSSANIQYF.

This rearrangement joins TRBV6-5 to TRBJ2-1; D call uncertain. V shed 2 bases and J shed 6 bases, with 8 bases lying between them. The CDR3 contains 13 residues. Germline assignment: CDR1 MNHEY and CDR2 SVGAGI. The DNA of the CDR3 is TGTGCCAGCAGTTACGCGTGGAGCAATGAGCAGTTCTTC. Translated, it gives CASSYAWSNEQFF.